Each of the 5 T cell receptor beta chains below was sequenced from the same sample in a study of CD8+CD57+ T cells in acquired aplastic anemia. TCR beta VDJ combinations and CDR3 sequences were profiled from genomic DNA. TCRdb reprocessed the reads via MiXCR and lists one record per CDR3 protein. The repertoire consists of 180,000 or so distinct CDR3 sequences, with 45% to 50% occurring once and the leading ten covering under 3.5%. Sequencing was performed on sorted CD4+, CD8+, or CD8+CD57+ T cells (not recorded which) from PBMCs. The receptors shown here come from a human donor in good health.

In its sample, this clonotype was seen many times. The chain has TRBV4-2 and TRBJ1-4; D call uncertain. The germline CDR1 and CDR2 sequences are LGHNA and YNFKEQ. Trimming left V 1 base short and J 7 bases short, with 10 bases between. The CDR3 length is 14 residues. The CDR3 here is CASSQVGVGEKLFF. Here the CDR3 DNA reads TGTGCCAGCAGCCAAGTGGGTGTCGGTGAAAAACTGTTTTTT.

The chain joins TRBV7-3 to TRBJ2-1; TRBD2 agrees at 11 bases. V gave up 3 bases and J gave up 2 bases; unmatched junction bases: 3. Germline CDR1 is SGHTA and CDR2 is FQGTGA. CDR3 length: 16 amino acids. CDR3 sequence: CASSLGLAEPYNEQFF. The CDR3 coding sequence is TGTGCCAGCAGCTTGGGACTAGCGGAACCCTACAATGAGCAGTTCTTC.

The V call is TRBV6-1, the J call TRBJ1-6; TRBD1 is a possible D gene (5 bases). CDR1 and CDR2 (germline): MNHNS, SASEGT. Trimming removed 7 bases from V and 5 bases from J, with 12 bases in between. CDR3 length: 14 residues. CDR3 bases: TGTGCCAGCACCCAGACAGCGGATAATTCACCCCTCCACTTT. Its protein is CASTQTADNSPLHF.

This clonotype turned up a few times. The CDR3 coding sequence is TGTGCCAGCTGGGGGGGATATAGCAATCAGCCCCAGCATTTT. Residues: CASWGGYSNQPQHF. The chain joins TRBV6-1 to TRBJ1-5, with D possibly TRBD1 on 5 matching bases. CDR1 and CDR2 (germline): MNHNS, SASEGT. CDR3 length: 14 amino acids. The V and J ends lost 8 bases and 0 bases respectively, with 11 bases between them.

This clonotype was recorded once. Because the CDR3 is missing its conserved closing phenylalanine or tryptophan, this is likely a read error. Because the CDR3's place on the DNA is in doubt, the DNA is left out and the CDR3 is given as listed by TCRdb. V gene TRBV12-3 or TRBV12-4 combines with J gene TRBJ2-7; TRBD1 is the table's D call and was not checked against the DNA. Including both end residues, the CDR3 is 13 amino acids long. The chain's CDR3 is CASSDSRGHEQCL.